This TCR beta chain was captured in a study of CD8 T cells in Susac syndrome. This CDR3 has 14 residues. V lost 4 bases to trimming and J lost 5 bases, with 14 bases between them. Germline CDR1 and CDR2: MNHEY and SVGAGI. This clonotype has only one observation. Its target is unknown. The authors sequenced TCR beta from blood CD8+ and CD4+ T cells. Included as multiple sclerosis controls were treatment-naive patients who had stable or active relapsing-remitting disease. Study results and caveats: The study recognized that its TCR sequencing and HLA analysis covered a relatively small number of individuals.

Random-hexamer reverse transcription was applied to about 0.5 to 1 ug RNA. TCR beta CDR3 was amplified by immunoSEQ covering 54 Vbeta and 13 Jbeta. TCRdb called the immunoSEQ multiplex PCR reads again in MiXCR, with one record for every CDR3 protein. Of hundreds of thousands of distinct CDR3 sequences listed, around 85% were seen once; the top ten hold around 0.2%. This TCR came from a human donor with multiple sclerosis. This rearrangement joins TRBV6-5 to TRBJ1-2; no clear D. The source material was CD8+ T cells from PBMCs. As DNA, the CDR3 is TGTGCCAGCAGTTTTACCCCGGATCGGTATGGCTACACCTTC. It specifies CASSFTPDRYGYTF.